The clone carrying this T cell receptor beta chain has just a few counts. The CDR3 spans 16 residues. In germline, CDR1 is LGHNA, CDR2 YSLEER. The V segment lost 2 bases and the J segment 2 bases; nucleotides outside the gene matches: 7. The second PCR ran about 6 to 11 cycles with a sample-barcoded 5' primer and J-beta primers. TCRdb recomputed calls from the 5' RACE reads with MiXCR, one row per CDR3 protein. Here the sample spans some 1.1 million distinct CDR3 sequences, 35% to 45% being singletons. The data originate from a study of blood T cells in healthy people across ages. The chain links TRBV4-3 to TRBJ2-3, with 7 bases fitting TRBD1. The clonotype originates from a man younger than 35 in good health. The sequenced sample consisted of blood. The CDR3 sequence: CASSQLETGNTDTQYF. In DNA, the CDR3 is TGCGCCAGCAGCCAACTAGAGACAGGGAACACAGATACGCAGTATTTT.